This entry lists 12 T cell receptor beta chains sequenced from one sample in a study of blood T cell repertoires in COVID-19. Libraries were prepared by immunoSEQ multiplex PCR; TCRdb keeps only in-frame clonotypes and omits some of them. The sample has 180,000 or so clones; around 90% are singletons. The sequenced sample consisted of peripheral blood. The receptors shown here come from a man aged 40-49 years with acute or convalescent COVID-19.

The chain employs TRBV4-3 and TRBJ2-7; 8 bases align to TRBD1. Germline CDR1 and CDR2: LGHNA and YSLEER. The CDR3 is made up of 13 amino acids. Losses at the gene ends were 0 bases for V and 10 bases for J; bases not matched to a gene: 5. The CDR3 sequence is CASSQEKSGGQYF. CDR3 DNA: TGCGCCAGCAGCCAAGAAAAGTCAGGGGGCCAGTACTTC.

This clone is a singleton in its sample. The chain recombines TRBV5-1 with TRBJ1-1, with D possibly being TRBD1 (5 bases). V gave up 1 base and J gave up 2 bases, with 12 bases separating them. CDR1 is SGHRS, CDR2 YFSETQ, per germline. CDR3 length: 15 residues. The CDR3 DNA sequence: TGCGCCAGCAGCTTGTCGGTAGGGGTAAACACTGAAGCTTTCTTT. Translating gives CASSLSVGVNTEAFF.

The genes are TRBV6-2 or TRBV6-3 and TRBJ2-7; D is perhaps TRBD1 (6 bases). Trimming took 5 bases from V and 0 from J, leaving 14 bases between them. The CDR3 has 15 amino acids. Per the germline V gene, CDR1 is MNHEY and CDR2 is SVGEGT. The CDR3 bases are TGTGCCAGCAGTCCGAGACAGGCGAGCTCCTACGAGCAGTACTTC. This codes for CASSPRQASSYEQYF.

The V and J genes are TRBV21-1 and TRBJ1-5. TRBV21-1 constitutes a pseudogene. The CDR3 spans 16 residues. This CDR3 is CASSNHGVDSDQPQHF. CDR3 nucleotide sequence: TGTGCCAGCAGCAACCATGGGGTGGATAGCGATCAGCCCCAGCATTTT.

V usage is TRBV7-3 and J usage is TRBJ2-3; perhaps TRBD1 as D (6 bases). Per the germline V gene, CDR1 is SGHTA and CDR2 is FQGTGA. The CDR3 consists of 14 residues. V lost 1 base to trimming and J lost 4 bases, with 9 bases between them. CDR3 sequence reads: CASSLRGPADTQYF. The CDR3 DNA reads as TGTGCCAGCAGCTTAAGGGGGCCTGCAGATACGCAGTATTTT.

The V and J genes are TRBV5-5 and TRBJ1-1; 8 nucleotides match TRBD1. Germline CDR1 SGHKS, CDR2 YYEKEE (reference sequence). This CDR3 is built from 15 residues. J lost 5 bases, V lost 6 bases, and 12 bases had no gene match. The CDR3 region has the DNA TGTGCCAGCAACCTTCAGGACAGGGTTGGGACTGAAGCTTTCTTT. This gives the protein CASNLQDRVGTEAFF.

V usage is TRBV18 and J usage is TRBJ1-3; D possibly corresponds to TRBD1 (5 bases). The length of the CDR3 is 17 residues. From germline, CDR1 is KGHSH and CDR2 LQKENI. Trimming took 2 bases from V and 0 from J, leaving 14 bases between them. CDR3 coding DNA: TGTGCCAGCTCACCAAACCGGGCAGACAGCTCTGGAAACACCATATATTTT. It translates to CASSPNRADSSGNTIYF.

The J gene is TRBJ2-1, the V gene TRBV27; D is perhaps TRBD1 (5 bases). Trimming took 3 bases from V and 2 from J, leaving 11 bases between them. Germline-derived CDR1 and CDR2 are MNHEY and SMNVEV (reference sequence). This CDR3 has 15 amino acids. The CDR3 bases are TGTGCCAGCAGTTTTGGGCAGGGAACCTACAATGAGCAGTTCTTC. This gives the protein CASSFGQGTYNEQFF.

As DNA, the CDR3 is TGTGCCAGCAGCTCTCCCAGCAGCGGGGCAAGCACAGATACGCAGTATTTT. Encoded protein: CASSSPSSGASTDTQYF. V is TRBV7-6 and J is TRBJ2-3; TRBD2 matches at 7 bases. Germline values: CDR1 SGHVS, CDR2 FNYEAQ. This CDR3 region has 17 residues. Unmatched junction bases numbered 10, after V lost 4 bases and J lost 0 bases.

V usage is TRBV30 and J usage is TRBJ1-3; D is possibly TRBD1 (6 bases). This CDR3 comprises 13 residues. Germline V gives CDR1 GTSNPN, CDR2 SVGIG (reference sequence). Trimming removed 3 bases from V and 2 bases from J, with 8 bases in between. CDR3 amino acids: CAWRSGAGNTIYF. CDR3 bases: TGTGCCTGGAGGTCAGGGGCTGGAAACACCATATATTTT. Combining the CDR3 with reference TRBV30 and TRBJ1-3 gives the whole variable domain SQTIHQWPATLVQPVGSPLSLECTVEGTSNPNLYWYRQAAGRGLQLLFYSVGIGQISSEVPQNLSASRPQDRQFILSSKKLLLSDSGFYLCAWRSGAGNTIYFGEGSWLTVV.

This chain uses TRBV9 with TRBJ1-2, with 10 bases fitting TRBD1. Germline lookup yields CDR1 SGDLS and CDR2 YYNGEE. The CDR3 covers 14 residues. V was clipped by 3 bases and J by 10 bases; unmatched bases: 9. For the CDR3, the DNA is TGTGCCAGCAGCGCAGGGGACAGGGGTCTTTTCTACACCTTC. Protein product: CASSAGDRGLFYTF.

The rearrangement uses TRBV3-1 (or the pseudogene TRBV3-2) and TRBJ2-5, with D maybe TRBD1 (5 bases). The length of the CDR3 is 13 residues. Trimming pared 0 bases from V and 8 bases from J, leaving 10 bases between. Germline lookup yields CDR1 LGHDT and CDR2 YNNKEL (reference sequence). Here the CDR3 reads CASSQDRVGTQYF. CDR3 nucleotides: TGTGCCAGCAGCCAAGACAGGGTGGGTACCCAGTACTTC.